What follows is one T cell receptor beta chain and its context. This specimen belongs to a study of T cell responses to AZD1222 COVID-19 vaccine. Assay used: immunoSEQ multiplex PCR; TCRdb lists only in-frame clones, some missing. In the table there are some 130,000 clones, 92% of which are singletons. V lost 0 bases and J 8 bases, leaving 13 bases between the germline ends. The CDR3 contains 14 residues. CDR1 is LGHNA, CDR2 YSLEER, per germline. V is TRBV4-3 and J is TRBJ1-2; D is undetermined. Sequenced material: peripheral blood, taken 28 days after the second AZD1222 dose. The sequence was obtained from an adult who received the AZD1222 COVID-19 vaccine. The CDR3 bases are TGCGCCAGCAGCCAAGATAGAACGTCTCGAGGCTACACCTTC. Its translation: CASSQDRTSRGYTF.